These 32 T cell receptor beta chains share one sample of origin, sequenced in a study of T cell changes during pregnancy in multiple sclerosis. Repertoires were generated with immunoSEQ multiplex PCR, while TCRdb's copy carries only in-frame clones and drops some. This table has some 70,000 clones, roughly 90% appearing once. The source material was peripheral blood, sampled after pregnancy. Source of these receptors: a female donor in good health, enrolled as a control in a pregnancy study.

V usage is TRBV19 and J usage is TRBJ1-1; a possible D gene is TRBD1 (6 bases). V gave up 6 bases and J gave up 4 bases, with 15 bases separating them. The CDR3 contains 14 residues. The germline V gene encodes CDR1 LNHDA and CDR2 SQIVND (reference sequence). CDR3 coding DNA: TGTGCCAGTAGCACACGGGGGGCCGGCACTGAAGCTTTCTTT. Amino acid sequence: CASSTRGAGTEAFF.

The chain links TRBV5-1 to TRBJ1-2, with 9 bases matching TRBD1. CDR3 length: 18 residues. Germline V CDR1 and CDR2: SGHRS, YFSETQ. V gave up 0 bases and J gave up 5 bases; unmatched junction bases: 14. CDR3 protein: CASSLEGYRTGEEYGYTF. The CDR3 coding sequence is TGCGCCAGCAGCTTGGAGGGATATCGGACAGGGGAAGAGTATGGCTACACCTTC.

The genes are TRBV5-5 and TRBJ1-2; no firm D call. The CDR3 runs 15 residues. V lost 1 base and J lost 1, with 11 bases in between. The germline V gene encodes CDR1 SGHKS and CDR2 YYEKEE (reference sequence). The CDR3 DNA is TGTGCCAGCAGCTTGTTTTTTGCGAATAACTATGGCTACACCTTC. Protein sequence: CASSLFFANNYGYTF.

The chain joins TRBV11-3 to TRBJ1-6; D call uncertain. Per germline, CDR1 SGHNT and CDR2 YENEEA. V dropped 5 bases and J dropped 13 bases, with 12 bases sitting between them. This CDR3 contains 12 residues. CDR3 region: CASSLPSGPLHF. The CDR3 DNA is TGTGCCAGCAGCCTACCATCCGGGCCCCTCCACTTT.

V usage is TRBV5-5 and J usage is TRBJ1-2; D is unresolved. CDR1 and CDR2 from the germline V gene are SGHKS and YYEKEE (reference sequence). Trimming cost V 4 bases and J 11 bases, with 21 bases left between them. The CDR3 covers 14 residues. Here the CDR3 DNA reads TGTGCCAGCAGCCGGACTACGGGGTCCAGCGGTTACACCTTC. Translating gives CASSRTTGSSGYTF.

J is TRBJ1-1 and V is TRBV30; a possible D gene is TRBD1 (6 bases). This CDR3 region has 12 residues. Deletions cut 5 bases from V and 1 base from J, with 8 bases between. Germline V gene data show CDR1 as GTSNPN and CDR2 as SVGIG (reference sequence). The CDR3 sequence is CAWGRGNTEAFF. In DNA form, the CDR3 reads TGTGCCTGGGGCAGGGGGAACACTGAAGCTTTCTTT. The whole variable domain, remainder taken from reference TRBV30 and TRBJ1-1, is SQTIHQWPATLVQPVGSPLSLECTVEGTSNPNLYWYRQAAGRGLQLLFYSVGIGQISSEVPQNLSASRPQDRQFILSSKKLLLSDSGFYLCAWGRGNTEAFFGQGTRLTVV.

This chain joins TRBV5-4 and TRBJ2-2; perhaps TRBD2 as D (5 bases). In germline, CDR1 is SGHNT, CDR2 YYREEE (reference sequence). The CDR3 spans 16 residues. Trimming took 4 bases from V and 0 from J, leaving 13 bases between them. The CDR3 sequence is CASSRGVAANTGELFF. The CDR3 DNA reads TGTGCCAGCAGCCGGGGTGTGGCGGCGAACACCGGGGAGCTGTTTTTT.

The rearrangement uses TRBV30 and TRBJ1-6; a weak D match, TRBD1 (5 bases). The CDR3 is made up of 13 amino acids. V lost 8 bases and J lost 7, with 15 bases in between. Germline-derived CDR1 and CDR2 are GTSNPN and SVGIG (reference sequence). Here the CDR3 DNA reads TGTGCCGGGGGATCGGGACTAAATTCACCCCTCCACTTT. Residues: CAGGSGLNSPLHF.

The V call is TRBV30, the J call TRBJ2-7; 9 positions agree with TRBD2. V lost 7 bases, J lost 2 bases, and 9 bases stayed unmatched. The CDR3 is made up of 14 amino acids. Germline V CDR1 and CDR2: GTSNPN, SVGIG (reference sequence). The CDR3 DNA reads as TGTGCCTTACGGGGGGGCGGGAGGGCCTACGAGCAGTACTTC. It codes for CALRGGGRAYEQYF.

J is TRBJ2-3 and V is TRBV5-1; D not certain. The CDR3 totals 12 residues. Looked up from germline, CDR1 is SGHRS and CDR2 is YFSETQ. The ends were cut back, 2 bases at V and 4 bases at J, with 5 bases in the middle. The chain's CDR3 is CASSFRADTQYF. The DNA of the CDR3 is TGCGCCAGCAGCTTCCGGGCAGATACGCAGTATTTT.

This chain joins TRBV29-1 and TRBJ2-1; 9 bases align to TRBD1. In germline, CDR1 is SQVTM, CDR2 ANQGSEA. The CDR3 extends over 15 amino acids. The V segment lost 1 base and the J segment 6 bases; nucleotides outside the gene matches: 7. The CDR3 DNA reads as TGCAGCGTTGAAGGGGACAGGGTCCCTTCCAATGAGCAGTTCTTC. This sequence encodes CSVEGDRVPSNEQFF.

This chain links TRBV4-2 with TRBJ1-4; no clear D gene. From germline, CDR1 is LGHNA and CDR2 YNFKEQ. V was cut by 4 bases and J by 1 base, with 10 bases left in between. The length of the CDR3 is 15 residues. The CDR3 region is CASSPTPLTNEKLFF. The DNA of the CDR3 is TGTGCCAGCAGCCCTACTCCGTTAACTAATGAAAAACTGTTTTTT.

This clone was seen only a few times. This chain uses TRBV9 with TRBJ1-1; TRBD1 is a possible D gene (6 bases). Per germline, CDR1 SGDLS and CDR2 YYNGEE. The CDR3 has 13 residues. V gave up 3 bases and J gave up 2 bases, with 8 bases separating them. The CDR3 DNA follows: TGTGCCAGCAGCGAACAGGGTAACACTGAAGCTTTCTTT. Amino acid sequence: CASSEQGNTEAFF.

V and J are TRBV10-3 and TRBJ2-1; 14 positions match TRBD2. The V gene's germline CDR1 is ENHRY and CDR2 SYGVKD. The trim removed 6 bases at V and 1 base at J, leaving 11 bases unmatched. The length of the CDR3 is 19 residues. This CDR3 is CAISQTSGRDKRSYNEQFF. The CDR3 DNA is TGTGCCATCAGCCAGACTAGCGGGAGGGATAAAAGATCCTACAATGAGCAGTTCTTC.

The chain couples TRBV29-1 to TRBJ2-1; D perhaps matches TRBD1 (6 bases). This CDR3 spans 12 amino acids. V lost 7 bases to trimming and J lost 5 bases, with 12 bases between them. Germline assignment: CDR1 SQVTM and CDR2 ANQGSEA. The CDR3 region is CSELDRDNEQFF. CDR3 in DNA: TGCAGCGAACTGGACAGAGACAATGAGCAGTTCTTC.

This chain uses TRBV7-2 with TRBJ2-7, with D maybe TRBD1 (5 bases). Trimming left V 1 base short and J 0 bases short, with 13 bases between. Germline CDR1 SGHTA, CDR2 FQGNSA. The CDR3 has 16 amino acids. The CDR3: CASSLDKDTLSYEQYF. CDR3 DNA: TGTGCCAGCAGCTTAGATAAGGACACCCTCTCCTACGAGCAGTACTTC.

The CDR3 DNA sequence: TGCGCCAGCAGCTTGGTTCAGGGGGGCCTCTTCAATGAGCAGTTCTTC. It is translated as CASSLVQGGLFNEQFF. The chain combines TRBV5-1 with TRBJ2-1; D is possibly TRBD1 (7 bases). CDR3 length: 16 residues. Trimming pared 0 bases from V and 6 bases from J, leaving 16 bases between. Looked up from germline, CDR1 is SGHRS and CDR2 is YFSETQ.

The chain uses TRBV11-2 and TRBJ1-1; D remains ambiguous. Between the trimmed V and J ends, which lost 5 bases and 7 bases, there was a span of 11 bases. CDR1 and CDR2 from the germline V gene are SGHAT and FQNNGV. The length of the CDR3 is 12 residues. DNA for the CDR3: TGTGCCAGCAGCCCCCAAGTCAGTGAAGCTTTCTTT. It translates to CASSPQVSEAFF. Filled out from reference TRBV11-2 and TRBJ1-1, the complete variable domain reads EAGVAQSPRYKIIEKRQSVAFWCNPISGHATLYWYQQILGQGPKLLIQFQNNGVVDDSQLPKDRFSAERLKGVDSTLKIQPAKLEDSAVYLCASSPQVSEAFFGQGTRLTVV.

V is TRBV27 and J is TRBJ2-5; 11 nucleotides match TRBD1. V was pared by 4 bases and J by 4 bases, with 8 bases of the junction left unmatched. CDR1 and CDR2 (germline): MNHEY, SMNVEV (reference sequence). The CDR3 length is 16 residues. The CDR3: CASSSRTGGMRETQYF. In DNA form, the CDR3 reads TGTGCCAGCAGTTCCCGGACAGGGGGCATGCGAGAGACCCAGTACTTC.

This clone came up a few times. The chain has TRBV4-2 and TRBJ2-7; 8 bases agree with TRBD2. The CDR3 spans 15 residues. The trim removed 2 bases at V and 3 bases at J, leaving 6 bases unmatched. Germline loops: CDR1 LGHNA, CDR2 YNFKEQ. Here the CDR3 DNA reads TGTGCCAGCAGCCAATTCAGCGGGGGAAACTACGAGCAGTACTTC. Protein product: CASSQFSGGNYEQYF.

This rearrangement joins TRBV6-5 to TRBJ2-7, with 9 bases that match TRBD2. The CDR3 is 16 residues long. Germline assignment: CDR1 MNHEY and CDR2 SVGAGI. V lost 0 bases and J lost 5; bases outside the gene matches: 8. CDR3 nucleotide sequence: TGTGCCAGCAGTTACTCGTCGAGCGGGGGGATTCACGAGCAGTACTTC. The encoded protein is CASSYSSSGGIHEQYF.

The CDR3 reads CASSKQGPGTEAFF. The DNA for the CDR3 is TGTGCCAGCAGCAAACAGGGTCCGGGGACTGAAGCTTTCTTT. The chain carries TRBV2 and TRBJ1-1, with D possibly TRBD1 on 6 matching bases. CDR3 length: 14 amino acids. Germline CDR1 and CDR2: SNHLY and FYNNEI. The V and J ends lost 6 bases and 5 bases respectively, with 16 bases between them.

CDR3 residues: CASSQRTSMYTDTQYF. CDR3 sequence (DNA): TGCGCCAGCAGCCAACGTACTAGCATGTACACAGATACGCAGTATTTT. This chain connects TRBV4-3 to TRBJ2-3, with TRBD2 as a possible D gene (6 bases). Germline V CDR1 and CDR2: LGHNA, YSLEER. The CDR3 runs to 16 residues. Trimming removed 2 bases from V and 2 bases from J, with 14 bases in between.

The chain recombines TRBV18 with TRBJ2-3; 7 nucleotides align to TRBD2. The J segment lost 4 bases and the V segment lost 2 bases, leaving 3 bases of the junction unmatched. This CDR3 region has 14 residues. CDR1 and CDR2 (germline): KGHSH, LQKENI. The CDR3 nucleotides read TGTGCCAGCTCACCAGAACGGGAGGCAGATACGCAGTATTTT. Protein sequence: CASSPEREADTQYF.

The gene calls are TRBV9 and TRBJ2-3; 7 positions match TRBD2. Germline CDR1 and CDR2: SGDLS and YYNGEE. J gave up 5 bases and V 4 bases, and 10 bases lay outside the gene matches. The CDR3 extends over 15 amino acids. DNA of the CDR3: TGTGCCAGCAGCACCCGGCCCGGGGGGAGAGATACGCAGTATTTT. Protein: CASSTRPGGRDTQYF.

The V call is TRBV4-3, the J call TRBJ2-3; D may be TRBD2 (6 bases). This CDR3 contains 16 residues. V was clipped by 0 bases and J by 2 bases, with 12 bases between them. Germline V gene lookup returns CDR1 LGHNA and CDR2 YSLEER. CDR3 nucleotides: TGCGCCAGCAGCCAAGATGGTGGGGGGACCACAGATACGCAGTATTTT. Encoded protein: CASSQDGGGTTDTQYF.

This clone has a single count. The rearrangement uses TRBV18 and TRBJ1-4, with a weak D call TRBD1 (6 bases). V gave up 3 bases and J gave up 2 bases, with 13 bases separating them. The germline V gene encodes CDR1 KGHSH and CDR2 LQKENI. This CDR3 is built from 16 residues. This CDR3 reads CASSPLRGRTNEKLFF. Here the CDR3 DNA reads TGTGCCAGCTCACCCCTCAGGGGTAGGACTAATGAAAAACTGTTTTTT. Variable domain in full (rest from reference TRBV18 and TRBJ1-4): NAGVMQNPRHLVRRRGQEARLRCSPMKGHSHVYWYRQLPEEGLKFMVYLQKENIIDESGMPKERFSAEFPKEGPSILRIQQVVRGDSAAYFCASSPLRGRTNEKLFFGSGTQLSVL.

The chain links TRBV5-4 to TRBJ2-6, with D perhaps matching TRBD1 (6 bases). Looked up from germline, CDR1 is SGHNT and CDR2 is YYREEE (reference sequence). The CDR3 covers 16 residues. V lost 5 bases, J lost 2 bases, and 14 bases lay in between. CDR3 coding DNA: TGTGCCAGCAGTCACAGGGTGCCCCCTGGGGCCAACGTCCTGACTTTC. It specifies CASSHRVPPGANVLTF. The full variable domain, with the rest looked up from reference TRBV5-4 and TRBJ2-6, is ETGVTQSPTHLIKTRGQQVTLRCSSQSGHNTVSWYQQALGQGPQFIFQYYREEENGRGNFPPRFSGLQFPNYSSELNVNALELDDSALYLCASSHRVPPGANVLTFGAGSRLTVL.

A word on this clone: At one boundary the junction diverges from the germline segment, which might be a read error. The chain joins TRBV5-1 to TRBJ2-1; D is possibly TRBD2 (6 bases). The CDR3 contains 19 residues. Germline V gene lookup returns CDR1 SGHRS and CDR2 YFSETQ. Here the CDR3 DNA reads TGCGCCAGCTGCTTCGGTGGTCTAGCGAGAGCGACTAAGGGGAATGAGCAGTTCTTC. It codes for CASCFGGLARATKGNEQFF.

The genes are TRBV18 and TRBJ2-5; no firm D call. V was shortened by 1 base and J by 2 bases, with 8 bases between the two germline ends. Germline V gene data show CDR1 as KGHSH and CDR2 as LQKENI. The CDR3 loop spans 14 amino acids. The CDR3 bases are TGTGCCAGCTCACCACGAACAGATCAAGAGACCCAGTACTTC. This encodes CASSPRTDQETQYF.

The chain joins TRBV4-2 to TRBJ2-5; TRBD2 aligns across 7 bases. Germline lookup yields CDR1 LGHNA and CDR2 YNFKEQ. After removal of 1 base from V and 6 bases from J, the junction contained 8 bases not matched to a gene. This CDR3 has 15 residues. DNA for the CDR3: TGTGCCAGCAGCCAAGGTCCTACTAGCGTACAGACCCAGTACTTC. It yields the protein CASSQGPTSVQTQYF.

This sequence joins TRBV6-5 and TRBJ1-4; tentative D call: TRBD1 (6 bases). Germline V lookup: CDR1 MNHEY, CDR2 SVGAGI. V was trimmed by 3 bases and J by 6 bases, leaving 14 bases between them. CDR3 length: 15 residues. CDR3 in amino acids: CASSYSWGRDEKLFF. CDR3 coding DNA: TGTGCCAGCAGTTATTCGTGGGGGCGGGATGAAAAACTGTTTTTT.